This T cell receptor beta chain is drawn from a study of early T cells in non-severe SARS-CoV-2 infection. Individual cDNA molecules carried attached unique molecular identifiers. MiXCR, applied by TCRdb to the 5' RACE reads, yields one record per CDR3 protein. The data contain tens of thousands of distinct CDR3 sequences, 9% to 15% of them seen just once; the ten biggest clones take up approximately 3.9%. Regarding the study as a whole: Private and CD4 specificities were missed by VDJdb matching, which favored anti-spike CD8 responses.

This clonotype was found once. No antigen is known for it. This CDR3 has 12 residues. Germline CDR1 reads SNHLY; CDR2 reads FYNNEI. V trimming: 6 bases; J trimming: 6 bases; junction bases outside the gene matches: 4. This sequence originates from an adult who was a healthcare worker with PCR-confirmed SARS-CoV-2 infection or an uninfected control (not recorded which). Sequenced material: whole blood. The chain recombines TRBV2 with TRBJ1-1, with TRBD1 matching over 7 bases. The CDR3 DNA follows: TGTGCCAGCAGCGGGACAGTGGCTGAAGCTTTCTTT. The encoded protein is CASSGTVAEAFF.